This entry lists 29 T cell receptor beta chains sequenced from one sample in a study of cytomegalovirus exposure and HLA in healthy donors. Amplification used 60 Vbeta primers and 13 Jbeta primers. This table comes from immunoSEQ multiplex PCR, and its TCRdb copy is limited to in-frame clones, with some not included. There are 170,000 or so clones in the sample; around 83% occur only once, and 1.5% to 2% lies in the top ten. The sample consisted of PBMCs. The receptors derive from a man aged 45-60 years in good health and CMV-seronegative.

This sequence joins TRBV7-2 and TRBJ2-7; possible D gene TRBD1, 5 bases. CDR3 length: 14 amino acids. V lost 2 bases, J lost 0 bases, and 8 bases lay in between. CDR1 and CDR2 (germline): SGHTA, FQGNSA. This CDR3 is CASSLQGPSYEQYF. The CDR3 nucleotides read TGTGCCAGCAGCTTACAGGGTCCCTCCTACGAGCAGTACTTC. The full variable domain, in which reference TRBV7-2 and TRBJ2-7 provide the parts outside the CDR3, is GAGVSQSPSNKVTEKGKDVELRCDPISGHTALYWYRQSLGQGLEFLIYFQGNSAPDKSGLPSDRFSAERTGGSVSTLTIQRTQQEDSAVYLCASSLQGPSYEQYFGPGTRLTVT.

The rearrangement uses TRBV21-1 and TRBJ2-2; TRBD2, as called in the table, went unchecked against the DNA. TRBV21-1 represents a pseudogene. This CDR3 is 20 amino acids long. For the CDR3, the DNA is TGTGCCAGCAACCACGAGAGTCCCCTAGCGATCCACAAATGGGCCGGGGAGCTGTTTTTT. This encodes CASNHESPLAIHKWAGELFF.

The chain carries TRBV6-5 and TRBJ2-7; 8 nucleotides match TRBD1. V was pared by 2 bases and J by 2 bases, with 5 bases of the junction left unmatched. CDR1 is MNHEY, CDR2 SVGAGI, per germline. CDR3 length: 15 amino acids. The CDR3 loop is CASSYGDRGPYEQYF. DNA for the CDR3: TGTGCCAGCAGTTACGGCGACAGGGGACCCTACGAGCAGTACTTC.

The chain carries TRBV10-1 and TRBJ2-7; D is undetermined. The ends were cut back, 6 bases at V and 0 bases at J, with 9 bases in the middle. This CDR3 has 13 amino acids. Per germline, CDR1 WNHNN and CDR2 SYGVQD (reference sequence). The CDR3 loop is CASSKTDSYEQYF. CDR3 coding DNA: TGCGCCAGCAGCAAGACTGACTCCTACGAGCAGTACTTC.

V is TRBV2 and J is TRBJ2-5; TRBD1 matches 9 bases. The CDR3 totals 15 residues. Germline V gene lookup returns CDR1 SNHLY and CDR2 FYNNEI. The V segment lost 6 bases and the J segment 4 bases; nucleotides outside the gene matches: 9. The CDR3 bases are TGTGCCAGCAGCGGGGACAGGGCGGACCGAGAGACCCAGTACTTC. Its protein is CASSGDRADRETQYF.

V gene TRBV6-1 combines with J gene TRBJ2-7, with 8 bases that match TRBD2. There are 15 residues in the CDR3. V shed 7 bases, J shed 2 bases, and the junction held 10 bases outside the gene matches. CDR1 and CDR2 (germline): MNHNS, SASEGT. The CDR3 region is CASILGGADAYEQYF. The CDR3 region has the DNA TGTGCCAGCATTCTCGGGGGGGCGGACGCCTACGAGCAGTACTTC.

The chain joins TRBV10-3 to TRBJ1-1; D may be TRBD1 (5 bases). Germline loops: CDR1 ENHRY, CDR2 SYGVKD. This CDR3 contains 14 residues. Trimming took 5 bases from V and 3 from J, leaving 13 bases between them. This CDR3 is CAISTGLMDTEAFF. CDR3 bases: TGTGCCATCAGTACAGGACTAATGGACACTGAAGCTTTCTTT.

The V and J genes are TRBV14 and TRBJ1-6; D is undetermined. V shed 4 bases and J shed 7 bases, with 11 bases lying between them. CDR3 length: 14 residues. CDR1 is SGHDN and CDR2 is FVKESK in the germline V gene. The CDR3 bases are TGTGCCAGCAGCCGACACGCACAGAATTCACCCCTCCACTTT. Translating it yields CASSRHAQNSPLHF. Full variable domain (outside the CDR3, taken from reference TRBV14 and TRBJ1-6): EAGVTQFPSHSVIEKGQTVTLRCDPISGHDNLYWYRRVMGKEIKFLLHFVKESKQDESGMPNNRFLAERTGGTYSTLKVQPAELEDSGVYFCASSRHAQNSPLHFGNGTRLTVT.

The CDR3 coding sequence is TGTGCCAGCAGAGCACCTGCAACTAATGAAAAACTGTTTTTT. This gives the protein CASRAPATNEKLFF. The genes are TRBV6-1 and TRBJ1-4; D not certain. The CDR3 is 14 amino acids. The V gene's germline CDR1 is MNHNS and CDR2 SASEGT. V was cut by 6 bases and J by 0 bases, with 8 bases left in between.

The chain uses TRBV18 and TRBJ2-1; D is possibly TRBD2 (5 bases). Trimming pared 2 bases from V and 5 bases from J, leaving 13 bases between. Per germline, CDR1 KGHSH and CDR2 LQKENI. This CDR3 region has 15 residues. The CDR3 nucleotides read TGTGCCAGCTCACCATTTCGGCGGGTTGACAATGAGCAGTTCTTC. This gives the protein CASSPFRRVDNEQFF.

A remark on this clone: One junction end disagrees with the germline gene, perhaps due to a read error. The chain carries TRBV7-7 and TRBJ2-2; D may be TRBD2 (5 bases). The CDR3 contains 11 residues. CDR1 is SSHAT, CDR2 FNYEAQ, per germline (reference sequence). The CDR3 loop reads CASSPGGELFF. In DNA form, the CDR3 reads TGTGCTAGCAGCCCGGGAGGGGAGCTGTTTTTT. Drawing the rest from reference TRBV7-7 and TRBJ2-2, the complete variable domain is GAGVSQSPRYKVTKRGQDVTLRCDPISSHATLYWYQQALGQGPEFLTYFNYEAQPDKSGLPSDRFSAERPEGSISTLTIQRTEQRDSAMYRCASSPGGELFFGEGSRLTVL.

The chain couples TRBV7-6 to TRBJ2-1; 9 bases match TRBD2. The V gene's germline CDR1 is SGHVS and CDR2 FNYEAQ. V dropped 2 bases and J dropped 3; count of bases not matched to a gene: 5. The length of the CDR3 is 16 residues. The CDR3: CASSLYLSGGYNEQFF. For the CDR3, the DNA is TGTGCCAGCAGCTTATACCTTAGCGGGGGCTACAATGAGCAGTTCTTC.

The J gene is TRBJ2-7, the V gene TRBV10-3, with unresolved D. Per the germline V gene, CDR1 is ENHRY and CDR2 is SYGVKD. Between the trimmed V and J ends, which lost 10 bases and 3 bases, there was a span of 10 bases. The CDR3 spans 11 residues. The CDR3 region has the DNA TGTGCCAGTCAAGGAGTCTACGAGCAGTACTTC. Translation: CASQGVYEQYF.

This clone has just one count. The CDR3 spells CASSYGARQGHSPLHF. CDR3 DNA: TGTGCCAGCAGTTATGGGGCGAGACAGGGTCATTCACCCCTCCACTTT. The chain joins TRBV6-5 to TRBJ1-6; 7 nucleotides align to TRBD1. V lost 3 bases and J lost 8; bases outside the gene matches: 10. Germline lookup yields CDR1 MNHEY and CDR2 SVGAGI. This CDR3 has 16 amino acids.

The gene calls are TRBV19 and TRBJ2-1; 10 bases align to TRBD2. Germline CDR1 and CDR2: LNHDA and SQIVND (reference sequence). J gave up 3 bases and V 6 bases, and 5 bases lay outside the gene matches. The CDR3 consists of 15 residues. CDR3 in amino acids: CASRSTSGIYNEQFF. DNA of the CDR3: TGTGCCAGTAGGAGTACTAGCGGGATCTACAATGAGCAGTTCTTC.

Here the CDR3 DNA reads TGTGCCAGCTCACCTACCGGGACTAAGAGCACAGATACGCAGTATTTT. Its protein is CASSPTGTKSTDTQYF. V gene TRBV18 combines with J gene TRBJ2-3; TRBD2 agrees at 7 bases. Germline trimming cut 3 bases from V and 0 bases from J; bases unmatched to any gene: 6. Germline V gives CDR1 KGHSH, CDR2 LQKENI. The CDR3 sequence is 16 residues long.

This rearrangement joins TRBV12-5 to TRBJ2-1; unclear D gene. Germline assignment: CDR1 LGHNT and CDR2 FRNRAP. Trimming removed 5 bases from V and 9 bases from J, with 14 bases in between. This CDR3 spans 13 amino acids. The CDR3 sequence is CASGNTRFSEQFF. The DNA for the CDR3 is TGTGCTAGTGGTAATACGAGGTTTAGTGAGCAGTTCTTC.

V and J are TRBV5-1 and TRBJ2-5, with 11 bases identical to TRBD2. Germline V gives CDR1 SGHRS, CDR2 YFSETQ. The CDR3 totals 15 residues. The V gene end was trimmed by 10 bases and the J gene end by 1 base; junction bases not matched to a gene: 9. The CDR3 DNA follows: TGCGCCTGTACTCCGGGACTAGCGGCCCAAGAGACCCAGTACTTC. It specifies CACTPGLAAQETQYF.

The gene calls are TRBV18 and TRBJ2-1; maybe TRBD1 (6 bases). V lost 2 bases, J lost 5 bases, and 10 bases lay in between. CDR1 is KGHSH and CDR2 is LQKENI in the germline V gene. CDR3 length: 14 amino acids. Here the CDR3 DNA reads TGTGCCAGCTCACCAGACAGGCTTAACAATGAGCAGTTCTTC. It yields the protein CASSPDRLNNEQFF.

V usage is TRBV9 and J usage is TRBJ2-5; 11 bases line up with TRBD2. This CDR3 spans 15 amino acids. Trimming removed 2 bases from V and 3 bases from J; junction bases left unmatched: 3. Germline-derived CDR1 and CDR2 are SGDLS and YYNGEE. CDR3 bases: TGTGCCAGCAGCGTCGTGGGACTAGCGGAAGAGACCCAGTACTTC. Translation: CASSVVGLAEETQYF.

The chain uses TRBV30 and TRBJ1-5, with D perhaps matching TRBD1 (6 bases). Germline V gene data show CDR1 as GTSNPN and CDR2 as SVGIG (reference sequence). This CDR3 contains 16 residues. The V end was cut by 0 bases, the J end by 0 bases, with 12 bases between. This chain's CDR3 is CAWSVRDKYSNQPQHF. The CDR3 DNA sequence: TGTGCCTGGAGTGTACGGGACAAGTATAGCAATCAGCCCCAGCATTTT.

This rearrangement joins TRBV5-1 to TRBJ2-3, with a weak D call TRBD2 (5 bases). Germline V lookup: CDR1 SGHRS, CDR2 YFSETQ. The CDR3 length is 15 residues. V lost 5 bases and J 1 base, leaving 14 bases between the germline ends. The chain's CDR3 is CASSGPGKGTDTQYF. The CDR3 region has the DNA TGCGCCAGCAGTGGGCCGGGGAAGGGCACAGATACGCAGTATTTT.

V gene TRBV6-5 combines with J gene TRBJ2-1, with 11 bases lining up with TRBD2. CDR3 length equals 16 residues. The J segment lost 6 bases and the V segment lost 2 bases, leaving 6 bases of the junction unmatched. Germline CDR1 MNHEY, CDR2 SVGAGI. CDR3 loop: CASSYELAGGTNEQFF. CDR3 bases: TGTGCCAGCAGTTACGAGCTAGCGGGAGGTACCAATGAGCAGTTCTTC.

The CDR3 is CASRKAPSSYEQYF. The CDR3 DNA reads TGTGCCAGCAGAAAAGCGCCCAGCTCCTACGAGCAGTACTTC. The J gene is TRBJ2-7, the V gene TRBV7-2; D is unclear. Trimming stripped 6 bases from V and 0 bases from J, with 12 bases between. Germline V gene lookup returns CDR1 SGHTA and CDR2 FQGNSA. The CDR3 is 14 residues long.

This clone appeared once. The CDR3: CASNNPGTAALNTEAFF. In DNA form, the CDR3 reads TGTGCCAGCAACAACCCGGGGACAGCTGCCTTGAACACTGAAGCTTTCTTT. The chain recombines TRBV7-9 with TRBJ1-1, with 7 bases identical to TRBD1. With 7 bases clipped from V and 0 bases from J, the junction kept 14 bases outside the gene matches. The CDR3 has 17 amino acids. The V gene's germline CDR1 is SEHNR and CDR2 FQNEAQ (reference sequence).

This chain joins TRBV28 and TRBJ2-5; 9 bases are a match to TRBD1. The assigned J gene may be wrong: the sequence end matches TRBJ2-7 better. This CDR3 contains 16 residues. The germline V gene has CDR1 MDHEN and CDR2 SYDVKM. CDR3 region: CASSSPGQGMRHEQYF. The CDR3 bases are TGTGCCAGCAGTTCCCCGGGACAGGGAATGAGGCACGAGCAGTACTTC.

Remarks on this clone: The sample holds other DNA sequences that translate to the same CDR3. The chain employs TRBV18 and TRBJ2-5; tentative D call: TRBD2 (5 bases). The CDR3 is 13 residues long. V lost 4 bases, J lost 1 base, and 7 bases lay in between. Germline CDR1 is KGHSH and CDR2 is LQKENI. CDR3 amino acids: CASSQGLQETQYF. The CDR3 DNA sequence: TGTGCCAGCTCACAAGGACTCCAAGAGACCCAGTACTTC.

V gene TRBV6-5 combines with J gene TRBJ1-1, with D perhaps matching TRBD1 (5 bases). Looked up from germline, CDR1 is MNHEY and CDR2 is SVGAGI. V gave up 6 bases and J gave up 5 bases, with 16 bases separating them. The length of the CDR3 is 14 residues. The CDR3 is CASRLVRGRTEAFF. CDR3 DNA: TGTGCCAGCAGGTTAGTCCGGGGGAGGACTGAAGCTTTCTTT.

This clone turned up a few times. The chain links TRBV9 to TRBJ1-1; D is undetermined. Germline assignment: CDR1 SGDLS and CDR2 YYNGEE. CDR3 length: 14 amino acids. Deletions cut 0 bases from V and 4 bases from J, with 10 bases between. Here the CDR3 DNA reads TGTGCCAGCAGCGTAGGGCTGCCGGGCACTGAAGCTTTCTTT. Translated: CASSVGLPGTEAFF.